This record concerns one T cell receptor (beta chain) sequence. V was clipped by 0 bases and J by 4 bases; unmatched bases: 8. Germline V lookup: CDR1 SGHDT, CDR2 YYEEEE. The CDR3 has 16 residues. This entry comes from a study of blood T cell repertoires in COVID-19. Study context: Samples taken during acute and convalescent COVID-19 were collected in the United States, Italy and Spain.

The authors' processing: Reference gene primer amplification gave estimated nucleated cell counts. Repertoires were generated with immunoSEQ multiplex PCR, while TCRdb's copy carries only in-frame clones and drops some. That table supplies the V and J calls and clone size; D and trimming were determined from the DNA. The table lists roughly 170,000 clones, around nine tenths of them singletons. Sequenced material: peripheral blood. The sequence came from a woman aged 18-30 years who had recovered from COVID-19. J is TRBJ2-7 and V is TRBV5-6, with TRBD1 identical over 9 bases. This CDR3 is CASSLASGQGRYEQYF. DNA for the CDR3: TGTGCCAGCAGCTTGGCGTCCGGACAGGGGAGGTACGAGCAGTACTTC. Combining the CDR3 with reference TRBV5-6 and TRBJ2-7 gives the whole variable domain DAGVTQSPTHLIKTRGQQVTLRCSPKSGHDTVSWYQQALGQGPQFIFQYYEEEERQRGNFPDRFSGHQFPNYSSELNVNALLLGDSALYLCASSLASGQGRYEQYFGPGTRLTVT.